A single TCR beta chain is shown here with its context. These data belong to a study of blood T cell repertoires in COVID-19. Assay: immunoSEQ multiplex PCR; the TCRdb copy retains only in-frame clones and omits some. The sample gives 350,000 to 550,000 clones, about 90% of which show up once; approximately 2% is in the top ten. Germline-derived CDR1 and CDR2 are SGHNT and YYREEE (reference sequence). The CDR3 is 15 residues long. Deletions cut 3 bases from V and 4 bases from J, with 14 bases between. The source material was PBMCs or T cells enriched from blood (not recorded which). This chain uses TRBV5-4 with TRBJ2-1; perhaps TRBD1 as D (5 bases). The clonotype comes from a woman between 18 and 29 years old with acute COVID-19. As DNA, the CDR3 is TGTGCCAGCAGCTCCATGCCCGACAGTTACAATGAGCAGTTCTTC. Translating it yields CASSSMPDSYNEQFF. The full variable domain, with the rest looked up from reference TRBV5-4 and TRBJ2-1, is ETGVTQSPTHLIKTRGQQVTLRCSSQSGHNTVSWYQQALGQGPQFIFQYYREEENGRGNFPPRFSGLQFPNYSSELNVNALELDDSALYLCASSSMPDSYNEQFFGPGTRLTVL.